The T cell receptor beta chain described here comes from a study of blood T cell repertoires in COVID-19. The overall study: PBMCs, B-cell-depleted T cells, or T cells provided the cDNA or gDNA that made up the material.

In the authors' workflow: Estimation of nucleated cell counts relied on the amplification of reference gene primers. Generated by immunoSEQ multiplex PCR, the TCRdb table keeps only in-frame clones and is missing some. The V and J calls and clone size were taken over from that table, and D and trimming were inferred from the DNA. In the table there are around 170,000 clones, 75% to 90% of which are singletons. V lost 6 bases, J lost 0 bases, and 18 bases lay in between. The CDR3 runs to 17 residues. CDR1 KGHSH and CDR2 LQKENI come from the germline V gene. The receptor's source is a woman between 40 and 50 years old with acute or convalescent COVID-19. This chain links TRBV18 with TRBJ1-3; D perhaps matches TRBD1 (6 bases). Sample: peripheral blood. In nucleotides, the CDR3 is TGTGCCAGCTCCCCGTCCGGTGGGGGGGCCTCTGGAAACACCATATATTTT. It is translated as CASSPSGGGASGNTIYF. Based on the CDR3 plus reference TRBV18 and TRBJ1-3, the full variable domain is NAGVMQNPRHLVRRRGQEARLRCSPMKGHSHVYWYRQLPEEGLKFMVYLQKENIIDESGMPKERFSAEFPKEGPSILRIQQVVRGDSAAYFCASSPSGGGASGNTIYFGEGSWLTVV.